One sample yielded the 32 T cell receptor beta chains listed below, sequenced in a study of shared clonotypes between healthy human individuals. Only in-frame clones appear in the TCRdb table, and some are missing; sequencing was by immunoSEQ multiplex PCR. The table has more than 2 million clones, more than 90% seen once. The sample comprised naive CD4+ T cells sorted from blood. As for subset: CD45RA+ positively selected. Source of these receptors: a man between 18 and 29 years old in good health.

This clone was seen only once. The chain recombines TRBV2 with TRBJ2-3; 7 nucleotides align to TRBD2. CDR1 is SNHLY and CDR2 is FYNNEI in the germline V gene. The CDR3 runs 15 residues. V shed 6 bases, J shed 1 base, and the junction held 7 bases outside the gene matches. The CDR3 loop is CASRRGGSGTDTQYF. CDR3 nucleotides: TGTGCCAGCAGGCGAGGCGGGAGTGGCACAGATACGCAGTATTTT.

The table lists this clone with a count of one. The chain carries TRBV21-1 and TRBJ2-1; the table gives TRBD2 as D, unverified against the DNA. TRBV21-1 is a listed pseudogene. The CDR3 has 16 amino acids. As DNA, the CDR3 is TGTGCCAGCAGCGGGTTTTGCGGGAGGATTAACAATGAGCAGTTCTTC. Protein product: CASSGFCGRINNEQFF.

The genes are TRBV5-4 and TRBJ2-7; D uncertain. This CDR3 region has 13 residues. Deletions cut 1 base from V and 6 bases from J, with 11 bases between. In germline, CDR1 is SGHNT, CDR2 YYREEE (reference sequence). CDR3 nucleotide sequence: TGTGCCAGCAGCTTGTGGCAGACTCGCGAGCAGTACTTC. Translated, it gives CASSLWQTREQYF. Filled out from reference TRBV5-4 and TRBJ2-7, the complete variable domain reads ETGVTQSPTHLIKTRGQQVTLRCSSQSGHNTVSWYQQALGQGPQFIFQYYREEENGRGNFPPRFSGLQFPNYSSELNVNALELDDSALYLCASSLWQTREQYFGPGTRLTVT.

The chain is built from TRBV9 and TRBJ2-3, with no clear D. Per the germline V gene, CDR1 is SGDLS and CDR2 is YYNGEE. Trimming took 0 bases from V and 3 from J, leaving 11 bases between them. There are 15 residues in the CDR3. The CDR3 here is CASSVGSERTDTQYF. The CDR3 DNA sequence: TGTGCCAGCAGCGTAGGGTCAGAGCGAACAGATACGCAGTATTTT. The variable domain in full, completed from reference TRBV9 and TRBJ2-3, reads DSGVTQTPKHLITATGQRVTLRCSPRSGDLSVYWYQQSLDQGLQFLIQYYNGEERAKGNILERFSAQQFPDLHSELNLSSLELGDSALYFCASSVGSERTDTQYFGPGTRLTVL.

The chain carries TRBV2 and TRBJ1-2; D is ambiguous. This CDR3 contains 13 residues. Trimming took off 3 bases at V and 2 bases at J, with 7 bases between the two ends. The germline CDR1 and CDR2 sequences are SNHLY and FYNNEI. This CDR3 is CASSEDLNYGYTF. CDR3 in DNA: TGTGCCAGCAGTGAGGATTTGAACTATGGCTACACCTTC.

V usage is TRBV6-1 and J usage is TRBJ1-5, with TRBD1 matching over 7 bases. Germline V lookup: CDR1 MNHNS, CDR2 SASEGT. V lost 7 bases and J lost 6; bases outside the gene matches: 9. The CDR3 is 14 residues long. CDR3 in DNA: TGTGCCAGCACCCGACAGGGTTCAAGTCAGCCCCAGCATTTT. Residues: CASTRQGSSQPQHF.

This chain connects TRBV27 to TRBJ2-7, with TRBD1 matching 8 bases. With 3 bases clipped from V and 4 bases from J, the junction kept 8 bases outside the gene matches. CDR1 is MNHEY, CDR2 SMNVEV, per germline (reference sequence). This CDR3 contains 15 residues. As DNA, the CDR3 is TGTGCCAGCAGTTTCTCAGGGGGCAAAGCGTACGAGCAGTACTTC. Translated: CASSFSGGKAYEQYF.

The genes are TRBV6-1 and TRBJ1-5; D not certain. Trimming shortened V by 3 bases and J by 4 bases, and 7 bases separated the two germline ends. CDR1 is MNHNS and CDR2 is SASEGT in the germline V gene. There are 13 residues in the CDR3. The DNA of the CDR3 is TGTGCCAGCAGTGATGGGAGGAATCAGCCCCAGCATTTT. This translates into CASSDGRNQPQHF.

This chain connects TRBV23-1 to TRBJ1-2; D unclear. TRBV23-1 falls under the ORF class, with uncertain function. The CDR3 runs 15 residues. V was clipped by 3 bases and J by 6 bases, with 17 bases between them. The CDR3 spells CASSHCPIELNGYTF. In DNA, the CDR3 is TGCGCCAGCAGTCATTGTCCCATTGAGCTGAATGGCTACACCTTC.

Concerning this clone itself: The sample holds other DNA sequences that translate to the same CDR3. The V gene is TRBV10-3, the J gene TRBJ1-1; D is possibly TRBD1 (6 bases). CDR3 length: 12 amino acids. Germline CDR1 and CDR2: ENHRY and SYGVKD. Trimming cost V 3 bases and J 5 bases, with 7 bases left between them. The CDR3 DNA follows: TGTGCCATCAGTGAAGGGGGGACTGAAGCTTTCTTT. This sequence encodes CAISEGGTEAFF.

The chain is built from TRBV18 and TRBJ1-1; D perhaps matches TRBD1 (6 bases). The CDR3 has 13 amino acids. V was clipped by 8 bases and J by 1 base, with 11 bases between them. Germline CDR1 is KGHSH and CDR2 is LQKENI. Here the CDR3 reads CASLRQENTEAFF. In DNA form, the CDR3 reads TGTGCCAGCCTACGACAGGAGAACACTGAAGCTTTCTTT.

The chain carries TRBV6-6 and TRBJ2-2, with 10 bases lining up with TRBD1. This CDR3 is 15 amino acids long. J was trimmed by 1 base and V by 6 bases; bases with no gene match: 2. The germline V gene encodes CDR1 MNHNY and CDR2 SVGAGI (reference sequence). The chain's CDR3 is CASRGTGENTGELFF. CDR3 in DNA: TGTGCCAGCAGGGGGACAGGGGAGAACACCGGGGAGCTGTTTTTT.

The chain links TRBV11-3 to TRBJ2-2; perhaps TRBD1 as D (6 bases). The CDR3 runs 12 residues. CDR1 and CDR2 from the germline V gene are SGHNT and YENEEA. The V end lost 7 bases, the J end lost 7 bases, and 10 bases lay between the germline ends. The CDR3 DNA reads TGTGCCAGCAACAGGGACGGCGGGGAGCTGTTTTTT. Its translation is CASNRDGGELFF. The whole variable domain, filled in from reference TRBV11-3 and TRBJ2-2, reads EAGVVQSPRYKIIEKKQPVAFWCNPISGHNTLYWYLQNLGQGPELLIRYENEEAVDDSQLPKDRFSAERLKGVDSTLKIQPAELGDSAVYLCASNRDGGELFFGEGSRLTVL.

Note on this clone: Different DNA sequences within this sample yield the same CDR3. The chain is built from TRBV7-2 and TRBJ1-3; D remains ambiguous. V was trimmed by 5 bases and J by 1 base, leaving 9 bases between them. The germline V gene has CDR1 SGHTA and CDR2 FQGNSA. The CDR3 runs to 14 residues. CDR3 sequence: CASSPGFSGNTIYF. The CDR3 DNA follows: TGTGCCAGCAGCCCAGGATTTTCTGGAAACACCATATATTTT.

In this sample, this clone turned up once. This chain joins TRBV18 and TRBJ2-7; D uncertain. CDR1 and CDR2 (germline): KGHSH, LQKENI. The CDR3 consists of 15 residues. The V end lost 3 bases, the J end lost 3 bases, and 15 bases lay between the germline ends. This CDR3 reads CASSPDMIALYEQYF. The CDR3 DNA reads as TGTGCCAGCTCACCCGATATGATAGCTCTCTACGAGCAGTACTTC. The full variable domain, completed using reference TRBV18 and TRBJ2-7, is NAGVMQNPRHLVRRRGQEARLRCSPMKGHSHVYWYRQLPEEGLKFMVYLQKENIIDESGMPKERFSAEFPKEGPSILRIQQVVRGDSAAYFCASSPDMIALYEQYFGPGTRLTVT.

The chain uses TRBV6-4 and TRBJ2-2; D gene ambiguous. The V gene lost 8 bases and the J gene lost 7 bases, with 14 bases spanning the gap. The germline gives CDR1 MRHNA, CDR2 SNTAGT. This CDR3 comprises 13 residues. The CDR3 loop is CASSIELSGELFF. CDR3 DNA sequence: TGTGCCAGCTCAATTGAGCTCAGCGGGGAGCTGTTTTTT.

The chain uses TRBV2 and TRBJ2-7; D is ambiguous. Trimming stripped 4 bases from V and 3 bases from J, with 10 bases between. Germline V gene data show CDR1 as SNHLY and CDR2 as FYNNEI. The CDR3 spans 13 residues. The CDR3 loop is CASSGGKGYEQYF. The CDR3 nucleotides are TGTGCCAGCAGTGGCGGAAAGGGCTACGAGCAGTACTTC.

J is TRBJ1-1 and V is TRBV19; 8 positions agree with TRBD1. Germline V gene lookup returns CDR1 LNHDA and CDR2 SQIVND (reference sequence). Trimming at V came to 8 bases and at J to 3 bases, leaving 5 bases not matched to a gene. The CDR3 spans 13 residues. CDR3 nucleotide sequence: TGTGCCAGTGCCAGGGGGCTGGACACTGAAGCTTTCTTT. Translating it yields CASARGLDTEAFF. The entire variable domain, with the rest obtained from reference TRBV19 and TRBJ1-1, is as follows: DGGITQSPKYLFRKEGQNVTLSCEQNLNHDAMYWYRQDPGQGLRLIYYSQIVNDFQKGDIAEGYSVSREKKESFPLTVTSAQKNPTAFYLCASARGLDTEAFFGQGTRLTVV.

This rearrangement joins TRBV6-1 to TRBJ1-5, with D possibly matching TRBD1 (5 bases). Deletions cut 2 bases from V and 4 bases from J, with 12 bases between. Germline lookup yields CDR1 MNHNS and CDR2 SASEGT. The CDR3 spans 15 residues. The CDR3 here is CASSEFGGWNQPQHF. CDR3 coding DNA: TGTGCCAGCAGTGAATTTGGGGGGTGGAATCAGCCCCAGCATTTT.

The rearrangement links TRBV28 to TRBJ1-4; D gene unclear. The V end lost 2 bases, the J end lost 4 bases, and 8 bases lay between the germline ends. CDR1 and CDR2 (germline): MDHEN, SYDVKM. This CDR3 spans 14 amino acids. In nucleotides, the CDR3 is TGTGCCAGCAGTTTACAGCCATATAATGAAAAACTGTTTTTT. Translation gives CASSLQPYNEKLFF.

The chain couples TRBV11-2 to TRBJ2-7; D may be TRBD1 (5 bases). In germline, CDR1 is SGHAT, CDR2 FQNNGV. V was pared by 6 bases and J by 2 bases, with 11 bases between. This CDR3 spans 13 amino acids. The CDR3 DNA reads as TGTGCCAGCAGACGACAGTTTGCCTACGAGCAGTACTTC. Protein: CASRRQFAYEQYF.

Worth noting for this clone: This sample includes further DNA sequences coding for the same CDR3. This chain connects TRBV10-3 to TRBJ2-5; TRBD1 or TRBD2 may be the D gene (5 bases each). The ends were cut back, 3 bases at V and 5 bases at J, with 13 bases in the middle. This CDR3 is built from 14 residues. The germline V gene has CDR1 ENHRY and CDR2 SYGVKD. The CDR3 region is CAISESGGEETQYF. The DNA of the CDR3 is TGTGCCATCAGTGAATCTGGGGGTGAGGAGACCCAGTACTTC.

V and J are TRBV4-1 and TRBJ2-5; 11 bases line up with TRBD1. The CDR3 has 15 residues. Per germline, CDR1 MGHRA and CDR2 YSYEKL. V dropped 4 bases and J dropped 4; count of bases not matched to a gene: 5. Here the CDR3 reads CASSLGQGGGETQYF. Written as DNA, the CDR3 is TGCGCCAGCAGCCTGGGACAGGGGGGTGGAGAGACCCAGTACTTC.

In this sample, this clone turned up once. This specimen includes other DNA sequences encoding the same CDR3. The V and J genes are TRBV5-4 and TRBJ2-5; no clear D gene. V dropped 0 bases and J dropped 2 bases, with 5 bases sitting between them. Germline V lookup: CDR1 SGHNT, CDR2 YYREEE (reference sequence). This CDR3 spans 13 amino acids. CDR3 protein: CASSLALQETQYF. CDR3 nucleotide sequence: TGTGCCAGCAGCTTGGCCTTACAAGAGACCCAGTACTTC.

This rearrangement joins TRBV5-1 to TRBJ2-7; TRBD1 aligns across 9 bases. CDR1 SGHRS and CDR2 YFSETQ come from the germline V gene. CDR3 size: 14 residues. The J segment lost 3 bases and the V segment lost 4 bases, leaving 5 bases of the junction unmatched. Here the CDR3 reads CASSQDRGNYEQYF. CDR3 nucleotide sequence: TGCGCCAGCAGCCAGGACAGGGGCAACTACGAGCAGTACTTC.

This clone was seen more than once but under ten times. The chain combines TRBV2 with TRBJ1-2; D is unclear. Germline CDR1 reads SNHLY; CDR2 reads FYNNEI. Trimming stripped 1 base from V and 6 bases from J, with 9 bases between. This CDR3 contains 13 residues. The CDR3 spells CASSEEQTHGYTF. The CDR3 DNA reads as TGTGCCAGCAGTGAAGAGCAGACCCATGGCTACACCTTC.

The rearrangement uses TRBV19 and TRBJ1-5; D is ambiguous. V gave up 5 bases and J gave up 1 base, with 12 bases separating them. The CDR3 covers 15 residues. In germline, CDR1 is LNHDA, CDR2 SQIVND (reference sequence). CDR3 sequence reads: CASSPPTWSNQPQHF. CDR3 nucleotides: TGTGCCAGTAGTCCCCCGACATGGAGCAATCAGCCCCAGCATTTT.

This chain connects TRBV7-2 to TRBJ2-5; tentatively, D is TRBD1 (6 bases). V was clipped by 8 bases and J by 5 bases, with 15 bases between them. CDR1 is SGHTA and CDR2 is FQGNSA in the germline V gene. This CDR3 has 13 amino acids. The DNA of the CDR3 is TGTGCCAGCCTACAGGGAATGTGGGAGACCCAGTACTTC. Translating it yields CASLQGMWETQYF. The complete variable domain, with remaining parts taken from reference TRBV7-2 and TRBJ2-5, reads GAGVSQSPSNKVTEKGKDVELRCDPISGHTALYWYRQSLGQGLEFLIYFQGNSAPDKSGLPSDRFSAERTGGSVSTLTIQRTQQEDSAVYLCASLQGMWETQYFGPGTRLLVL.

The chain combines TRBV19 with TRBJ1-1; TRBD1 might be the D (6 bases). The germline V and J ends were trimmed by 3 bases and 4 bases, with 12 bases remaining between them. This CDR3 is 14 amino acids long. The germline V gene encodes CDR1 LNHDA and CDR2 SQIVND (reference sequence). The CDR3 DNA follows: TGTGCCAGTAGTATTGGGGGCGGAATCACTGAAGCTTTCTTT. Protein: CASSIGGGITEAFF.

Comment on this clone: At one of its ends the junction is not consistent with the germline gene, which may arise from a read error. The CDR3 protein is CASSLGDRGSDEQYF. CDR3 bases: TGCGCCAGCAGCTTAGGGGACCGGGGCTCCGACGAGCAGTACTTC. The rearrangement links TRBV5-1 to TRBJ2-7, with D perhaps assigned TRBD1 or TRBD2 (5 bases each). The V gene's germline CDR1 is SGHRS and CDR2 YFSETQ. This CDR3 spans 15 amino acids.

The chain recombines TRBV7-2 with TRBJ1-2; TRBD1 matches 7 bases. This CDR3 is 15 amino acids long. J lost 3 bases, V lost 6 bases, and 10 bases had no gene match. Per the germline V gene, CDR1 is SGHTA and CDR2 is FQGNSA. The CDR3 is CASRRTGKFYYGYTF. Here the CDR3 DNA reads TGTGCCAGCAGGCGGACAGGCAAATTTTACTATGGCTACACCTTC.

The CDR3 here is CASSQDSGREETQYF. For the CDR3, the DNA is TGTGCCAGCAGCCAAGATAGCGGGAGAGAGGAGACCCAGTACTTC. The chain recombines TRBV7-2 with TRBJ2-5, with TRBD2 matching over 9 bases. The J segment lost 5 bases and the V segment lost 5 bases, leaving 9 bases of the junction unmatched. Germline CDR1 and CDR2: SGHTA and FQGNSA. CDR3 size: 15 residues.